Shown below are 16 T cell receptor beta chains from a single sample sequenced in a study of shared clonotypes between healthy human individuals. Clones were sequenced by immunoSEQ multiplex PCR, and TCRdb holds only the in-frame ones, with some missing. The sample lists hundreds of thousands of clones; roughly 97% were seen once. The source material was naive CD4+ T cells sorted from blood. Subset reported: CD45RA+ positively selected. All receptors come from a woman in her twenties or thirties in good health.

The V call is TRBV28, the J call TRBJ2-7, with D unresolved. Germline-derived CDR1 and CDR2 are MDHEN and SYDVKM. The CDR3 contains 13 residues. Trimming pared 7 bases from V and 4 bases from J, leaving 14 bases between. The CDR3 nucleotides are TGTGCCAGCACTCGGTCGCGTATGTACGAGCAGTACTTC. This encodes CASTRSRMYEQYF.

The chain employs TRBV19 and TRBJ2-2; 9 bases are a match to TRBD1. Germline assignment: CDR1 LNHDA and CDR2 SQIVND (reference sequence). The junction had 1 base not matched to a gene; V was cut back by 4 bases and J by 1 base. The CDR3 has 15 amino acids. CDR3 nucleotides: TGTGCCAGTAGTACGGACAGGGGGAACACCGGGGAGCTGTTTTTT. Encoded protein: CASSTDRGNTGELFF. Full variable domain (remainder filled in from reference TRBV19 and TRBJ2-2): DGGITQSPKYLFRKEGQNVTLSCEQNLNHDAMYWYRQDPGQGLRLIYYSQIVNDFQKGDIAEGYSVSREKKESFPLTVTSAQKNPTAFYLCASSTDRGNTGELFFGEGSRLTVL.

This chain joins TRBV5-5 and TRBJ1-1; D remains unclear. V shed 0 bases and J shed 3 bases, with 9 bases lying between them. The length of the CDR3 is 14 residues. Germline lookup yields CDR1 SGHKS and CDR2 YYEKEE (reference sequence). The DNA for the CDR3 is TGTGCCAGCAGCTTGGGGGTTGGGTACACTGAAGCTTTCTTT. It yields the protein CASSLGVGYTEAFF.

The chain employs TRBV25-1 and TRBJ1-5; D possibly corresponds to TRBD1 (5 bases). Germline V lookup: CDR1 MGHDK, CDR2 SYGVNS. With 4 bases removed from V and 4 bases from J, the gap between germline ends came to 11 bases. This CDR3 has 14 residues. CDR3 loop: CASSGGRPNQPQHF. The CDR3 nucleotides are TGTGCCAGCAGTGGGGGCCGGCCGAATCAGCCCCAGCATTTT.

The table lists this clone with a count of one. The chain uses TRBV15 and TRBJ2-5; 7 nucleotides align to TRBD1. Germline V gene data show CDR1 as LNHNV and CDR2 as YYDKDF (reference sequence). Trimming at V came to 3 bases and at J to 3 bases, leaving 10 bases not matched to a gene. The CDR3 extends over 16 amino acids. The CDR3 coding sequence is TGTGCCACCAGCAGGAAGACCGGGACAGAAAAAGAGACCCAGTACTTC. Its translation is CATSRKTGTEKETQYF.

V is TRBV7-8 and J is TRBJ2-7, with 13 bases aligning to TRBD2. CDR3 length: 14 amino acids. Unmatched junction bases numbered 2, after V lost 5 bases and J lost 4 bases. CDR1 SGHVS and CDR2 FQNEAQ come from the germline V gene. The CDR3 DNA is TGTGCCAGCAGCCCGACTAGCGGGAGGTACGAGCAGTACTTC. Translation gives CASSPTSGRYEQYF.

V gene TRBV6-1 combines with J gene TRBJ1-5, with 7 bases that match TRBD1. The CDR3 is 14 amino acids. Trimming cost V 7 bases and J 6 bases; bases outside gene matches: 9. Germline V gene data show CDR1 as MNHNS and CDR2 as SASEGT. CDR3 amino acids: CASNTNRGGQPQHF. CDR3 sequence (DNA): TGTGCCAGCAATACTAACAGGGGCGGTCAGCCCCAGCATTTT.

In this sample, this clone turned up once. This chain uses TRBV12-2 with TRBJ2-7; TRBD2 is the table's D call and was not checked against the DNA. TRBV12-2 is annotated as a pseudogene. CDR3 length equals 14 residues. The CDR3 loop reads CASRLGGKAYEQYF. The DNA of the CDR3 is TGTGCAAGTCGCTTAGGAGGGAAAGCCTACGAGCAGTACTTC.

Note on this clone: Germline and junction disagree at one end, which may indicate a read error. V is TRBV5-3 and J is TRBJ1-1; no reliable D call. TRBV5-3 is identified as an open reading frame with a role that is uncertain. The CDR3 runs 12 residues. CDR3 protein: CASSLSLSAAFF. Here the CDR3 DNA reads TGTGCCAGCAGCTTGAGTCTCAGCGCAGCTTTCTTT.

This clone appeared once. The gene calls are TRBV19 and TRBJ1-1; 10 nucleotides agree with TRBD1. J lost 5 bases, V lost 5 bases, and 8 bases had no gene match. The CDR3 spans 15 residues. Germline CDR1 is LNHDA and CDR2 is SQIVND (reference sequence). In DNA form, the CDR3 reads TGTGCCAGTAGTCCCTGGACAGGGGGTTCAACTGAAGCTTTCTTT. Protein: CASSPWTGGSTEAFF.

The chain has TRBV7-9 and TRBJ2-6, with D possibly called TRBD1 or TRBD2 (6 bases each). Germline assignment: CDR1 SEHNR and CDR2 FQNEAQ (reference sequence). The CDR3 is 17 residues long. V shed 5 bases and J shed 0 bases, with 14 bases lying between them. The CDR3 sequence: CASSPKGGYSGANVLTF. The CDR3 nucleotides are TGTGCCAGCAGCCCCAAGGGGGGCTACTCTGGGGCCAACGTCCTGACTTTC.

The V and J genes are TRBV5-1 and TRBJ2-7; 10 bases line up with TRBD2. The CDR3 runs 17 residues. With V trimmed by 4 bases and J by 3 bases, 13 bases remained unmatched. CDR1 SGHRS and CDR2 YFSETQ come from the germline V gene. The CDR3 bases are TGCGCCAGCAGCCTACTAGCGGGAACTTCGGCTCTCTACGAGCAGTACTTC. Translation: CASSLLAGTSALYEQYF.

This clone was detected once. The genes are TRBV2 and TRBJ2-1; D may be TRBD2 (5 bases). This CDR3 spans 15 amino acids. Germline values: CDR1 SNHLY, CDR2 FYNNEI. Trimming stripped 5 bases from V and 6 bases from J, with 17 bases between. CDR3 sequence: CASSFSGLPANEQFF. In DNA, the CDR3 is TGTGCCAGCAGTTTTTCCGGACTCCCCGCCAATGAGCAGTTCTTC.

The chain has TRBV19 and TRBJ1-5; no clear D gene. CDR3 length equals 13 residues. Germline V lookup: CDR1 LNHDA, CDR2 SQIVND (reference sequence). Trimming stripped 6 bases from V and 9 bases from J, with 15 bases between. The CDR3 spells CASRDFLIGPQHF. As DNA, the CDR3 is TGTGCCAGTAGAGACTTCTTAATCGGGCCCCAGCATTTT.

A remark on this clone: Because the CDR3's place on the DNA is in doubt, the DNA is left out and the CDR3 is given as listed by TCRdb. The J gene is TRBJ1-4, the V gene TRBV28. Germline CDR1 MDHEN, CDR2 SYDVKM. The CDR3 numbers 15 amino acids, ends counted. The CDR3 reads CASSTSGATNEKLFF.

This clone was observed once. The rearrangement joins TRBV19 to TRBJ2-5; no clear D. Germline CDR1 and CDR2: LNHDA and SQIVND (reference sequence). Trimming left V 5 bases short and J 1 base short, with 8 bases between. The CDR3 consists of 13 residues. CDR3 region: CASSWSPQETQYF. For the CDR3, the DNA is TGTGCCAGTAGTTGGAGCCCCCAAGAGACCCAGTACTTC.